This TCR beta chain stems from a study of T cells in narcolepsy (dated by TCRdb to 2016 to 2018). Background on the whole study: The study enrolled patients with narcolepsy type 1 or type 2 (NT1, NT2) together with healthy control donors. The study used TCR Vbeta sequencing to track clonotypes in blood and CSF while looking for autoreactive T cells in narcolepsy patients that target self-antigens of hypocretin neurons (hypocretin, TRIB2).

From the cysteine up to the phenylalanine, the CDR3 has a length of 15 residues. Here the CDR3 DNA is all that survives: 45 bases in frame from base 1. A distance of 16 bases separates the germline ends of V and J, which lose 4 bases and 2 bases respectively. The library was produced with the immunoSEQ multiplex PCR assay. Held by TCRdb, this immuneACCESS table contains in-frame sequences only and omits some clones. Under half of the omission traces to an unresolved V gene where checked; the cause of the rest is unknown. Within this sample are roughly 30,000 clones, with 87% of them counted one time only. Roughly 1% of the sample rests with the top ten. Summary of the overall study and its limitations: Plots that compared CSF and blood CD4+ T cell clonotypes from the same patient highlighted HCRT-specific and TRIB2-specific autoreactive clonotypes. According to the report, autoreactive clonotypes were detected serially in the blood of the same patients and of different patients, but not in healthy controls. No sequences matching autoreactive T cell clones were present in some of the blood memory CD4+ repertoires from patients and controls. Numbers of sequenced blood memory CD4+ clonotypes were comparable, with averages of about 37,000 in patients and approximately 30,000 in controls.

Memory CD4+ T cells were sorted ex vivo from peripheral blood of narcolepsy patients and healthy controls for TCR Vbeta sequencing. This clone appeared a single time. No cognate antigen has been identified for it. No base quality information exists; no much larger clone differs at one position. The identical CDR3 is also encoded by other nucleotide sequences in the sample. This TCR came from a human donor in good health. Recombination connected TRBV5-3 to TRBJ2-7; no D gene can be assigned with confidence. TRBV5-3 is sorted into the ORF group, with uncertain function. The source material was memory (CD45RA-) CD4+ T cells from blood. This specimen's cell subset or site label, per the study, means: memory T cells sorted ex vivo from peripheral blood. The CDR3 loop reads CARSPFGRWPYEQYF. The nucleotides are TGTGCCAGAAGCCCCTTCGGTAGGTGGCCCTACGAGCAGTACTTC.